This T cell receptor (beta chain) was observed in a study of control samples from healthy donors and cancer patients. V lost 2 bases to trimming and J lost 13 bases, with 14 bases between them. The V gene's germline CDR1 is MGHRA and CDR2 YSYEKL. CDR3 length equals 12 residues. Only in-frame clones appear in the TCRdb table, and some are missing; sequencing was by immunoSEQ multiplex PCR. The sample carries 100,000 to 150,000 clones, approximately 90% recorded once. Sequences were obtained from blood. The chain joins TRBV4-1 to TRBJ2-5; possible D gene TRBD1, 6 bases. The TCR comes from a man younger than 35 in good health. The CDR3 region has the DNA TGCGCCAGCAGCCAAAGCGACAGGAGAGTGTACTTC. This gives the protein CASSQSDRRVYF.